This record covers a single TCR beta chain. Its antigen remains unknown. As to time point: week 47, end of study. In the vaccine, a single dose held 300 ug of the mutant IDH1 20-mer peptide, along with topical imiquimod. Diagnosis in the donors showed new WHO grade 3 or 4 astrocytomas that were IDH1-mutant and ATRX-lost. Some clones are missing from TCRdb's copy, which holds only in-frame ones; the method was immunoSEQ multiplex PCR. Among about 31,000 clones listed, around 90% were seen once. These data originate in a study of a mutant IDH1 vaccine in newly diagnosed glioma. About the research overall: Of treated patients, 62.5% were men and roughly 38% women, averaging roughly 40 years. Patients arrived already treated with radiotherapy, temozolomide, or both, most having had both.

The CDR3 is made up of 13 amino acids. Germline assignment: CDR1 MNHNY and CDR2 SVGAGI (reference sequence). V was cut by 5 bases and J by 3 bases, with 7 bases left in between. Source: PBMCs, taken from a glioma patient whose treatment included an IDH1 peptide vaccine. The rearrangement uses TRBV6-6 and TRBJ2-2, with D possibly TRBD2 on 5 matching bases. This receptor was obtained from a middle-aged woman with glioma. For the CDR3, the DNA is TGTGCCAGCAGTGGACTTTACACCGGGGAGCTGTTTTTT. It translates to CASSGLYTGELFF.